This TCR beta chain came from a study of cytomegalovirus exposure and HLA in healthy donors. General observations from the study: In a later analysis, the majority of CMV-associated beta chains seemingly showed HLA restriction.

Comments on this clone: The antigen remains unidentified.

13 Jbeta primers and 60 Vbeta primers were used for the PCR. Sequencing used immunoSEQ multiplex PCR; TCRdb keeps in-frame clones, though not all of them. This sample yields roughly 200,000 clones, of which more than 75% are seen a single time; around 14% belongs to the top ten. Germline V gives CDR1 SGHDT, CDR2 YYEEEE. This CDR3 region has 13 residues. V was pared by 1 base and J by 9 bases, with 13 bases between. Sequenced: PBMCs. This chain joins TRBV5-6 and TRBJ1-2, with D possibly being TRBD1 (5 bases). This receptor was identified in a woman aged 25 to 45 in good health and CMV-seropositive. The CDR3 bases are TGTGCCAGCAGCTTGCAGGGATGGGGCCGCTACACCTTC. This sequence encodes CASSLQGWGRYTF.